The 28 T cell receptor beta chains listed next were all sequenced from one sample in a study of T-cell memory formation after mild COVID-19. Via MiXCR, TCRdb re-called the 5' RACE reads, giving one row per CDR3 protein. The sample yields under 300,000 distinct CDR3 sequences, 8% to 10% seen once. Input material: PBMCs or a T cell subset sorted from them (not recorded which). Every receptor here comes from a man aged 18 to 30 who had mild COVID-19 (a few samples of this study predate the infection). Cell type and time point are not known.

In its sample, this clonotype was seen a few times. This chain uses TRBV7-9 with TRBJ2-2; no clear D gene. Trimming shortened V by 5 bases and J by 5 bases, and 9 bases separated the two germline ends. The CDR3 is 13 residues long. Germline V CDR1 and CDR2: SEHNR, FQNEAQ (reference sequence). For the CDR3, the DNA is TGTGCCAGCAGCCCCATGTGGACCGGGGAGCTGTTTTTT. Its protein product is CASSPMWTGELFF.

V and J are TRBV5-1 and TRBJ1-2; TRBD1 might be the D (5 bases). Trimming shortened V by 4 bases and J by 5 bases, and 15 bases separated the two germline ends. Looked up from germline, CDR1 is SGHRS and CDR2 is YFSETQ. The CDR3 consists of 14 residues. DNA of the CDR3: TGCGCCAGCAGCACAACCGGGGCCCTTTATGGCTACACCTTC. This codes for CASSTTGALYGYTF.

The chain recombines TRBV18 with TRBJ1-1, with D possibly being TRBD1 (5 bases). The V gene lost 5 bases and the J gene lost 4 bases, with 14 bases spanning the gap. The CDR3 is 14 residues long. Per the germline V gene, CDR1 is KGHSH and CDR2 is LQKENI. CDR3 amino acids: CASSRRAGTTEAFF. The CDR3, as DNA: TGTGCCAGCTCAAGGCGGGCAGGGACCACTGAAGCTTTCTTT. The whole variable domain, filled in from reference TRBV18 and TRBJ1-1, reads NAGVMQNPRHLVRRRGQEARLRCSPMKGHSHVYWYRQLPEEGLKFMVYLQKENIIDESGMPKERFSAEFPKEGPSILRIQQVVRGDSAAYFCASSRRAGTTEAFFGQGTRLTVV.

The DNA for the CDR3 is TGTGCCAGCTCACCCAGACCTGGGGGCACAGATACGCAGTATTTT. Translating it yields CASSPRPGGTDTQYF. The V and J genes are TRBV18 and TRBJ2-3; D gene uncertain. V shed 3 bases and J shed 1 base, with 11 bases lying between them. CDR3 length: 15 residues. The germline CDR1 and CDR2 sequences are KGHSH and LQKENI.

This clonotype was recorded a few times. The chain has TRBV4-3 and TRBJ1-1, with D unresolved. V lost 0 bases to trimming and J lost 0 bases, with 14 bases between them. The V gene's germline CDR1 is LGHNA and CDR2 YSLEER. The CDR3 is 17 residues long. The CDR3 DNA sequence: TGCGCCAGCAGCCAAGATTGGAGATCCTCCATGAACACTGAAGCTTTCTTT. Translation: CASSQDWRSSMNTEAFF.

The table lists this clonotype with a few counts. The gene calls are TRBV19 and TRBJ2-5, with a possible D match to TRBD1 (6 bases). The CDR3 is 13 amino acids. Looked up from germline, CDR1 is LNHDA and CDR2 is SQIVND (reference sequence). Between the trimmed V and J ends, which lost 4 bases and 7 bases, there was a span of 13 bases. CDR3 amino acids: CASSRQVRGTQYF. For the CDR3, the DNA is TGTGCCAGTAGTAGACAGGTCCGAGGGACCCAGTACTTC.

The gene calls are TRBV6-5 and TRBJ1-1; D uncertain. Germline CDR1 and CDR2: MNHEY and SVGAGI. Trimming took 2 bases from V and 4 from J, leaving 14 bases between them. This CDR3 region has 15 residues. The DNA of the CDR3 is TGTGCCAGCAGTTACAGTTACTTAGAGGGCACTGAAGCTTTCTTT. This encodes CASSYSYLEGTEAFF.

This clonotype appeared a few times. The chain couples TRBV18 to TRBJ1-6, with D unresolved. Germline-derived CDR1 and CDR2 are KGHSH and LQKENI. The CDR3 has 15 residues. V was cut by 2 bases and J by 10 bases, with 15 bases left in between. The CDR3 loop is CASSPDPVSPSPLHF. CDR3 DNA sequence: TGTGCCAGCTCACCAGATCCGGTTTCACCCTCACCCCTCCACTTT.

The chain couples TRBV12-3 or TRBV12-4 to TRBJ2-7, with D unresolved. Trimming took off 4 bases at V and 6 bases at J, with 13 bases between the two ends. CDR3 size: 13 residues. Here the CDR3 reads CASSSHYPAEQYV. DNA of the CDR3: TGTGCCAGCAGTTCCCATTATCCGGCCGAGCAGTACGTC.

V and J are TRBV7-3 and TRBJ2-2; D unclear. Germline V lookup: CDR1 SGHTA, CDR2 FQGTGA. The CDR3 runs to 14 residues. Deletions cut 1 base from V and 6 bases from J, with 9 bases between. CDR3 amino acids: CASSLMSRAGELFF. In DNA, the CDR3 is TGTGCCAGCAGCTTAATGTCGCGCGCCGGGGAGCTGTTTTTT. The variable domain in full, completed from reference TRBV7-3 and TRBJ2-2, reads GAGVSQTPSNKVTEKGKYVELRCDPISGHTALYWYRQSLGQGPEFLIYFQGTGAADDSGLPNDRFFAVRPEGSVSTLKIQRTERGDSAVYLCASSLMSRAGELFFGEGSRLTVL.

The sample holds a few counts of this clonotype. The chain has TRBV4-1 and TRBJ2-7, with D perhaps TRBD1 (6 bases). The CDR3 is 12 amino acids. Germline V gene sequence: CDR1 MGHRA, CDR2 YSYEKL. In DNA, the CDR3 is TGCGCCAGCAGCCAAGAGACAGGTCCTATTAGCGTC. Amino acid sequence: CASSQETGPISV.

This clonotype has at least ten counts. The gene calls are TRBV9 and TRBJ2-5, with D perhaps TRBD1 or TRBD2 (5 bases each). V lost 3 bases and J lost 5, with 17 bases in between. The CDR3 is 15 residues long. From germline, CDR1 is SGDLS and CDR2 YYNGEE. The CDR3 here is CASSGYGTGGETQYF. The CDR3 DNA reads TGTGCCAGCAGCGGATACGGGACGGGCGGTGAGACCCAGTACTTC.

This clonotype was counted many times. The chain employs TRBV5-4 and TRBJ2-1; 11 bases line up with TRBD1. Trimming cost V 0 bases and J 10 bases; bases outside gene matches: 6. The V gene's germline CDR1 is SGHNT and CDR2 YYREEE (reference sequence). The CDR3 loop spans 15 amino acids. The DNA for the CDR3 is TGTGCCAGCAGCTTGGGGGACAGGGGGACACGGGAGCAGTTCTTC. Residues: CASSLGDRGTREQFF.

There are many counts of this clonotype. The chain has TRBV7-9 and TRBJ2-5, with D possibly matching TRBD1 (6 bases). CDR3 length: 14 residues. V dropped 4 bases and J dropped 5 bases, with 14 bases sitting between them. Germline V lookup: CDR1 SEHNR, CDR2 FQNEAQ (reference sequence). In nucleotides, the CDR3 is TGTGCCAGCAGCTGGTCCTCAGGGGCGGAGACCCAGTACTTC. Its protein is CASSWSSGAETQYF.

This clonotype was counted between two and nine times. The rearrangement joins TRBV12-3 or TRBV12-4 to TRBJ2-7; D uncertain. The CDR3 has 13 amino acids. Deletions cut 8 bases from V and 2 bases from J, with 13 bases between. The CDR3 here is CASRRASTYEQYF. CDR3 sequence (DNA): TGTGCCAGCCGCCGGGCCTCTACCTACGAGCAGTACTTC.

The genes are TRBV28 and TRBJ1-2, with 10 bases fitting TRBD1. V shed 6 bases and J 8 bases; nucleotides not matched to a gene: 6. CDR3 length: 13 residues. Germline CDR1 reads MDHEN; CDR2 reads SYDVKM. The CDR3 is CASSIGQGGGYTF. CDR3 nucleotides: TGTGCCAGCAGCATAGGACAGGGGGGAGGCTACACCTTC.

The chain has TRBV29-1 and TRBJ2-7, with D unclear. From germline, CDR1 is SQVTM and CDR2 ANQGSEA. Trimming took 7 bases from V and 5 from J, leaving 18 bases between them. This CDR3 has 13 residues. As DNA, the CDR3 is TGCAGCGCCCAGGAAAGGGCCATAAACGAGCAGTACTTC. Translated: CSAQERAINEQYF.

The chain joins TRBV7-9 to TRBJ1-4; perhaps TRBD1 as D (6 bases). The CDR3 is 14 residues long. The V end was cut by 3 bases, the J end by 6 bases, with 11 bases between. The germline gives CDR1 SEHNR, CDR2 FQNEAQ (reference sequence). In DNA, the CDR3 is TGTGCCAGCAGCTTTAGGACAGCTCATGAAAAACTGTTTTTT. Translation gives CASSFRTAHEKLFF.

This clonotype came up a few times. CDR3 bases: TGTGCCATCGGAACCGGGGGGGGATCTGGAAACACCATATATTTT. It is translated as CAIGTGGGSGNTIYF. This chain connects TRBV10-3 to TRBJ1-3; the D gene is possibly TRBD1 (5 bases). V was pared by 8 bases and J by 1 base, with 15 bases between. Germline lookup yields CDR1 ENHRY and CDR2 SYGVKD. The CDR3 has 15 amino acids.

This clonotype has more than one count but fewer than ten. The chain is built from TRBV24-1 and TRBJ2-2, with 8 nucleotides matching TRBD1. In germline, CDR1 is KGHDR, CDR2 SFDVKD. After removal of 1 base from V and 4 bases from J, the junction contained 4 bases not matched to a gene. The CDR3 is 16 amino acids. CDR3: CATSDFGTGFTGELFF. CDR3 nucleotide sequence: TGTGCCACCAGTGATTTTGGGACAGGTTTCACCGGGGAGCTGTTTTTT.

This clonotype was found many times. The genes are TRBV7-9 and TRBJ1-1; 8 nucleotides align to TRBD1. The CDR3 is made up of 11 amino acids. Germline values: CDR1 SEHNR, CDR2 FQNEAQ (reference sequence). V was pared by 5 bases and J by 11 bases, with 4 bases of the junction left unmatched. CDR3 amino acids: CASSPDRDAFF. The CDR3 bases are TGTGCCAGCAGCCCGGACAGGGACGCTTTCTTT.

This clonotype was recorded many times. V is TRBV7-3 and J is TRBJ2-1; 9 bases agree with TRBD2. There are 14 residues in the CDR3. Trimming cost V 2 bases and J 4 bases; bases outside gene matches: 0. Germline V gene sequence: CDR1 SGHTA, CDR2 FQGTGA. The CDR3 DNA follows: TGTGCCAGCAGCTTACTAGCGGGGTACAATGAGCAGTTCTTC. Translating gives CASSLLAGYNEQFF. Full variable domain (missing parts from reference TRBV7-3 and TRBJ2-1): GAGVSQTPSNKVTEKGKYVELRCDPISGHTALYWYRQSLGQGPEFLIYFQGTGAADDSGLPNDRFFAVRPEGSVSTLKIQRTERGDSAVYLCASSLLAGYNEQFFGPGTRLTVL.

The chain's CDR3 is CASSPQGAEYEQYF. The DNA for the CDR3 is TGTGCCAGCAGCCCACAGGGGGCGGAGTACGAGCAGTACTTC. This chain uses TRBV12-3 or TRBV12-4 with TRBJ2-7; 9 positions agree with TRBD1. The J segment lost 4 bases and the V segment lost 6 bases, leaving 7 bases of the junction unmatched. The length of the CDR3 is 14 residues.

This chain uses TRBV2 with TRBJ1-3, with D possibly matching TRBD1 (6 bases). Trimming removed 5 bases from V and 4 bases from J, with 15 bases in between. Germline assignment: CDR1 SNHLY and CDR2 FYNNEI. The CDR3 has 15 amino acids. CDR3 sequence (DNA): TGTGCCAGCAGTATAAGACAGGCCCTGGGAAACACCATATATTTT. Amino acids: CASSIRQALGNTIYF.

This clonotype has at least ten counts. The genes are TRBV5-6 and TRBJ2-7; TRBD1 is a possible D gene (6 bases). The germline V gene encodes CDR1 SGHDT and CDR2 YYEEEE. V was pared by 4 bases and J by 4 bases, with 9 bases between. The CDR3 runs to 12 residues. CDR3 region: CASSAGEYEQYV. The CDR3 coding sequence is TGTGCCAGCAGCGCAGGGGAGTACGAGCAGTACGTC.

This clonotype turned up a few times. The rearrangement links TRBV21-1 to TRBJ2-7. TRBV21-1 is shown as a pseudogene. This CDR3 comprises 15 residues. CDR3 amino acids: CASSKGSGILYEQYV. The DNA for the CDR3 is TGTGCCAGCAGCAAAGGGTCAGGAATTCTTTACGAGCAGTACGTC.

This clonotype appeared many times. The chain couples TRBV3-1 to TRBJ2-7, with D maybe TRBD2 (6 bases). CDR1 LGHDT and CDR2 YNNKEL come from the germline V gene (reference sequence). V lost 0 bases to trimming and J lost 0 bases, with 9 bases between them. The CDR3 runs 15 residues. CDR3 nucleotides: TGTGCCAGCAGCCAAGATCGCGGGGACTCCTACGAGCAGTACTTC. This gives the protein CASSQDRGDSYEQYF.

This clonotype was recorded a few times. CDR3 coding DNA: TGTGCCAGCAGCTCCTATAATGAAAAACTGTTTTTT. This translates into CASSSYNEKLFF. The chain carries TRBV7-2 and TRBJ1-4; D ambiguous. CDR1 is SGHTA and CDR2 is FQGNSA in the germline V gene. V dropped 4 bases and J dropped 4 bases, with 4 bases sitting between them. CDR3 length: 12 amino acids.